This T cell receptor (beta chain) appears in the sequencing data of a study of CD8+CD57+ T cells in acquired aplastic anemia. Genomic DNA constituted the template upon which TCR beta VDJ and CDR3 profiling was performed. One entry per CDR3 protein results from TCRdb running MiXCR on the reads. The table has over 150,000 distinct CDR3 sequences, less than 50% seen once. Whole-study findings and limits: Researchers report that about 28 CD8+ CDR3 sequences appeared in both patients and controls.

CDR1 is SEHNR and CDR2 is FQNEAQ in the germline V gene (reference sequence). The CDR3 runs to 12 residues. V was shortened by 7 bases and J by 6 bases, with 9 bases between the two germline ends. In this sample, this clonotype turned up many times. Its antigen is unidentified. An expansion of CD8+CD57+ cells by flow cytometry had been shown in patients chosen for sequencing. In all patients, the disease was severe acquired aplastic anemia. Untreated patients provided the blood samples, with no therapy given before sampling. This TCR was recovered from a human donor with aplastic anemia. Sequencing was performed on sorted CD4+, CD8+, or CD8+CD57+ T cells (not recorded which) from PBMCs. The chain combines TRBV7-9 with TRBJ2-2; D is uncertain. In nucleotides, the CDR3 is TGTGCCAGCAAAATCCAGGCCGGGGAGCTGTTTTTT. Its translation is CASKIQAGELFF.